This TCR beta chain came from a study of T cell clusters in autoimmune cytopenias. Study background: TRB sequencing had a median around 52,000 reads and roughly 2,400 distinct clonotypes per sample.

Each sample's input was around 250 ng genomic DNA, 30,000 to 45,000 genome equivalents. From germline, CDR1 is MNHEY and CDR2 SMNVEV (reference sequence). This CDR3 is built from 18 residues. TRB rearrangements were amplified by touch-down multiplex PCR with mixed TRB-A/B primers. For each CDR3 protein, TCRdb gives one entry from its re-call of the multiplex PCR reads, without DNA. This sample's clone table lists approximately 12,000 distinct CDR3 sequences. General study points: Healthy donors had roughly 2.9-fold more exclusive TRB clusters than active autoimmune hepatitis patients. Physiological T cell clusters of healthy donors were apparently absent in primary autoimmune cytopenia patients.

To note about this clonotype: What it binds is unknown.

The source is a human donor with an autoimmune cytopenia or autoimmune hepatitis (not recorded which). The sample consisted of peripheral blood. The rearrangement links TRBV27 to TRBJ2-3; the TRBD2 assignment by TCRdb is unverifiable without DNA. CDR3 protein: CASSSLPGTSGTHTTQYF.